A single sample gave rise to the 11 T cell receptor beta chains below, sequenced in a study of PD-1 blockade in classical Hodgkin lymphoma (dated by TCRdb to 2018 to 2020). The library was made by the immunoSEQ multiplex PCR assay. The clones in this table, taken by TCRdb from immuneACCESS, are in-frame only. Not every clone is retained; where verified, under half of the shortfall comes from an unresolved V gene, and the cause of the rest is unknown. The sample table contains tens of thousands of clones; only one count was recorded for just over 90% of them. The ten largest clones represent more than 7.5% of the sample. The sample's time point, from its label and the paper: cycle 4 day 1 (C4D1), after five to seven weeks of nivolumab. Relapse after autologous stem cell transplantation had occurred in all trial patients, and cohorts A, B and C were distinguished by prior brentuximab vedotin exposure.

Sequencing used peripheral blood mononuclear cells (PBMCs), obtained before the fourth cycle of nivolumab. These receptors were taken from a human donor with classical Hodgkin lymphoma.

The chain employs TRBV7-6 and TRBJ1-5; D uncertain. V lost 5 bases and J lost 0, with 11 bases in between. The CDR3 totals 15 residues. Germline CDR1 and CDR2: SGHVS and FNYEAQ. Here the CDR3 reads CASSPLQDSNQPQHF. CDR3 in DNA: TGTGCCAGCAGCCCACTGCAGGATAGCAATCAGCCCCAGCATTTT. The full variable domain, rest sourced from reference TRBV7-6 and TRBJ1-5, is GAGVSQSPRYKVTKRGQDVALRCDPISGHVSLYWYRQALGQGPEFLTYFNYEAQQDKSGLPNDRFSAERPEGSISTLTIQRTEQRDSAMYRCASSPLQDSNQPQHFGDGTRLSIL.

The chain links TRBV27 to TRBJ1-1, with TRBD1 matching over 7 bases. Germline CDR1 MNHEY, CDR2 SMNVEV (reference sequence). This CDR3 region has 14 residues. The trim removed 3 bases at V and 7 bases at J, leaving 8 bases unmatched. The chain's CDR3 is CASSLQGVSSEAFF. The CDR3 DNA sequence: TGTGCCAGCAGTTTGCAGGGGGTATCTAGTGAAGCTTTCTTT.

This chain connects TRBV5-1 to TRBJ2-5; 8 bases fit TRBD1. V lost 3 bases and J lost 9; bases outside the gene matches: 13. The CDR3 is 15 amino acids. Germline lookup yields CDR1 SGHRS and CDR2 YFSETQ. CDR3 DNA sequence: TGCGCCAGCAGCTGGGACAGGTTCCCATCACGGGCCCAGTACTTC. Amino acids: CASSWDRFPSRAQYF.

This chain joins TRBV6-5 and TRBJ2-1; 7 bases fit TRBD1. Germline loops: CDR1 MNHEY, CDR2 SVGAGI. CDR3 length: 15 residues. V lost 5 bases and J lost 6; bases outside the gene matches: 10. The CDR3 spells CASSQKGQTLNEQFF. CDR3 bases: TGTGCCAGCAGTCAAAAGGGACAGACCCTCAATGAGCAGTTCTTC.

In DNA form, the CDR3 reads TGTGCCAGCAGCTTAGGGACAGGGGACGAGCAGTACTTC. Translated, it gives CASSLGTGDEQYF. The J gene is TRBJ2-7, the V gene TRBV7-9; 9 bases align to TRBD1. Unmatched junction bases numbered 0, after V lost 1 base and J lost 5 bases. The CDR3 sequence is 13 residues long. Germline V lookup: CDR1 SEHNR, CDR2 FQNEAQ (reference sequence).

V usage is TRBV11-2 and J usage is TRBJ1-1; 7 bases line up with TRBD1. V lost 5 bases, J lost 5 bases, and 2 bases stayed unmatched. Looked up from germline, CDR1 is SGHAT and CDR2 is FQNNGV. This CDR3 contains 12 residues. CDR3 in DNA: TGTGCCAGCAGCCCCAGGGGGACTGAAGCTTTCTTT. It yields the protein CASSPRGTEAFF.

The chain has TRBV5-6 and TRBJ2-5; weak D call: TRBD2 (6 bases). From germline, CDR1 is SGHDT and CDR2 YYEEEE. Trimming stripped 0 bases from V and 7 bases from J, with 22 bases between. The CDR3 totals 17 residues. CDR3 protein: CASSLAGGAGTVGTQYF. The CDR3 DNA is TGTGCCAGCAGCTTGGCCGGCGGGGCGGGGACTGTAGGGACCCAGTACTTC.

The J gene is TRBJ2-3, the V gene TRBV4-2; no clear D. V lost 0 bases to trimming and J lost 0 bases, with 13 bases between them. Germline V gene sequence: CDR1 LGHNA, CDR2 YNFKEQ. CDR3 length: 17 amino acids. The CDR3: CASSQDVAASSTDTQYF. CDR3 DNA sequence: TGTGCCAGCAGCCAAGATGTCGCGGCAAGTAGCACAGATACGCAGTATTTT.

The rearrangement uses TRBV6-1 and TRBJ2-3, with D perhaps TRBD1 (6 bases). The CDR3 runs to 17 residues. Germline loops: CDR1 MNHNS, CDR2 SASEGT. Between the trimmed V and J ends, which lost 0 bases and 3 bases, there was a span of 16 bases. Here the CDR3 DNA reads TGTGCCAGCAGTGAAGCGATTGGACAGACTGTAACAGATACGCAGTATTTT. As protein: CASSEAIGQTVTDTQYF.

CDR3 region: CASSLSIHNEQFF. CDR3 sequence (DNA): TGTGCCAGCAGTTTATCCATTCACAATGAGCAGTTCTTC. This chain links TRBV27 with TRBJ2-1; no clear D gene. Germline CDR1 reads MNHEY; CDR2 reads SMNVEV (reference sequence). The CDR3 has 13 amino acids. V lost 0 bases and J 5 bases, leaving 5 bases between the germline ends.

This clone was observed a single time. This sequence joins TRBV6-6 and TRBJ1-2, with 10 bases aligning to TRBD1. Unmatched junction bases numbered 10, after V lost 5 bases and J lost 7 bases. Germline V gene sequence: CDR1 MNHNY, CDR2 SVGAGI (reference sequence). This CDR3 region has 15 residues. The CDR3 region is CASSTIRRTGGGYTF. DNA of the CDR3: TGTGCCAGCAGTACAATCCGGAGGACAGGGGGTGGCTACACCTTC.